This TCR beta chain was profiled in a study of T cell changes during pregnancy in multiple sclerosis. Losses at the gene ends were 5 bases for V and 4 bases for J; bases not matched to a gene: 11. This CDR3 has 16 residues. Germline CDR1 reads SGHTA; CDR2 reads FQGTGA. The assay was immunoSEQ multiplex PCR, and TCRdb's table has in-frame clones only and misses some. The table records about 67,000 clones, roughly nine tenths of them present only once. The TCR sequence derives from a female donor with multiple sclerosis, enrolled in a pregnancy study. The chain combines TRBV7-3 with TRBJ2-5, with 9 bases fitting TRBD1. Sequences were derived from peripheral blood, sampled in the second trimester of pregnancy. The CDR3 sequence is CASSMNGQGSLETQYF. In DNA form, the CDR3 reads TGTGCCAGCAGCATGAACGGACAGGGGAGCCTAGAGACCCAGTACTTC.